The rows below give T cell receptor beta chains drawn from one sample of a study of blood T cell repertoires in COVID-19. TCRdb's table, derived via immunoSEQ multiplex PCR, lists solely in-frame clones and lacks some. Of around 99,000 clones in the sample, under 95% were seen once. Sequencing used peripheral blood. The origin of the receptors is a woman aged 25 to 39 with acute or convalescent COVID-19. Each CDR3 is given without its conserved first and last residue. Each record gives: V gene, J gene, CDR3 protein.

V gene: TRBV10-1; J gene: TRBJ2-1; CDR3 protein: ASRASGSSNEQF
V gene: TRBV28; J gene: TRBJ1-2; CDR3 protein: ASSSQGQGGLDYGYT
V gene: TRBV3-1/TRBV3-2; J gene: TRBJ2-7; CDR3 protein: ASSRGSSYEQY
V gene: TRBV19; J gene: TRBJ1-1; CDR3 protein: ASTTRGTGGEAF
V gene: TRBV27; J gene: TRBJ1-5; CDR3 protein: ASSFVRGPQH
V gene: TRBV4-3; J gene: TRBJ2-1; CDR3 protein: ASRPSSGSIYEQF
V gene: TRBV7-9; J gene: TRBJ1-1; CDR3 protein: ASSLAEWWNTEAF
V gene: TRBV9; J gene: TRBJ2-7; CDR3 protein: ASSAWDRVEEQY
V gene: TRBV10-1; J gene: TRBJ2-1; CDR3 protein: ASSRTSGGYNEQF
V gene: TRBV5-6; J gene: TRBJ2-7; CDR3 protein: ASSSPHHTNGTTRYEQY
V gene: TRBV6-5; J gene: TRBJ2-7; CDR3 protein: ASSYTYEQY
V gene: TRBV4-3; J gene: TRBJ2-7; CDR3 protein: ASSQDRGLTYEQY
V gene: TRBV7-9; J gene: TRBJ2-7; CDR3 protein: ASSIRLAGAHEQY
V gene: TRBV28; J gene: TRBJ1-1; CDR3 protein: ASSPPPWDRGFWTEAF
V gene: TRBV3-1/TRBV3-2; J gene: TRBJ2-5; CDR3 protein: ASSLPSGGAEETQY
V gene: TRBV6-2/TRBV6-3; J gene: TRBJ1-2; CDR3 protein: ASSFSILGTVRRGYT
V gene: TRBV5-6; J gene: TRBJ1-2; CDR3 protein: ASSLGQGIYGYT
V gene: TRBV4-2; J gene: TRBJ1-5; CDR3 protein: ASSQEYGNQPQH
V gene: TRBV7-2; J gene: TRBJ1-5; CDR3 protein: ASSVRTGGDQPQH
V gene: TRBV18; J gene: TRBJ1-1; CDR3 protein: ASSPTRETEAF
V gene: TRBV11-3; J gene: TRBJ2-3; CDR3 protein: ASSLGTSGTSTDTQY
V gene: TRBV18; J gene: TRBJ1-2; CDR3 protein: ASSPWDRGQKNYGYT
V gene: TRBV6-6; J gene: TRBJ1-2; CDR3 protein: ASSYGGQGVLSYT
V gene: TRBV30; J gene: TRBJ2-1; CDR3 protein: AWSGGAVGNEQF
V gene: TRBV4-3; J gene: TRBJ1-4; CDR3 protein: ASSHVKPQGGDATNEKLF
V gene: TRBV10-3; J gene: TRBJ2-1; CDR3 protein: AISSGGKYYNEQF
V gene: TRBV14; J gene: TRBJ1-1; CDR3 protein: ASSQEGTGLSSAF
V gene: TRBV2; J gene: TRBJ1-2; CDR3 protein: ASRATGNYGYT
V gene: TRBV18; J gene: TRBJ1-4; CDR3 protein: ASSPEGSTNEKLF
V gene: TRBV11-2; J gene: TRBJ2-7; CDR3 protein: ASSSDRDYSSYEQY
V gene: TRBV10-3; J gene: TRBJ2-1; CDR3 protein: AIIIEGVGQF
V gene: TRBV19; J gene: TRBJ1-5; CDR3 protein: ASRPPGEGQPQH
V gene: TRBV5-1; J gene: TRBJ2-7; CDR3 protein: ASALGSSYEQY
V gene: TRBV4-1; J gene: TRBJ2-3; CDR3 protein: ASTGGAEDTQY
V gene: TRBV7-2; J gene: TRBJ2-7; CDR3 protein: ASSYNRDTYEQY
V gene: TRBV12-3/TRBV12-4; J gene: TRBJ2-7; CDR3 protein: ASSPRQPYEQY
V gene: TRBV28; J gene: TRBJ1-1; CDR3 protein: ASSGSQGWVGAF
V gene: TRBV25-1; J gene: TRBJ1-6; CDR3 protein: ASSDAGSPLH
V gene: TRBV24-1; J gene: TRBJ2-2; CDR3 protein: ATSDYRLDTGELF
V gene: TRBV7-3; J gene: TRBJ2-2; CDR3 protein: ASSAPGGWGTGELF
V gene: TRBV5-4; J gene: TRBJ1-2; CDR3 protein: ASSPRGINYGYT
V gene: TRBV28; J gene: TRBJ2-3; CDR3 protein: ASSSWRETDTQY
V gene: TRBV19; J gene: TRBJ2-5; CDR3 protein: ASSIDLARGRETQY
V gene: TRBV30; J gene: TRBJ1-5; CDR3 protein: AWRAQANQPQH
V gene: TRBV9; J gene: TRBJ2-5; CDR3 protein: ASSVSWGLGETQY
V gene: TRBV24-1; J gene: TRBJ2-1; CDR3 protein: ATVQGATWF
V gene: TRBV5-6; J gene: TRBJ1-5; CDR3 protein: ASSFYTGGALQPQH
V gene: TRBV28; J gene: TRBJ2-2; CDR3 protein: ASSLRGQMNTGELF
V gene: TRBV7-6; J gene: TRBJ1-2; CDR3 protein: ASRSTGGYNNYGYT
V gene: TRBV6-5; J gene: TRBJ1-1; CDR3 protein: ASSPKTGVNTEAF
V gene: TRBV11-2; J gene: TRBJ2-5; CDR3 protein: ASSGRTGGRETQY
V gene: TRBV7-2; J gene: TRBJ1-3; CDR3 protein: ASSPQGAVGNTIY
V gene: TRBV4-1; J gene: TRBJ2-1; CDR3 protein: ASSQVPSGWDEQF
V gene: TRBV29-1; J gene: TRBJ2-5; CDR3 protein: SVEVAGTVGETQY
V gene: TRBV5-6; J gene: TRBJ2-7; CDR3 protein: ASSFLATSSYEQY